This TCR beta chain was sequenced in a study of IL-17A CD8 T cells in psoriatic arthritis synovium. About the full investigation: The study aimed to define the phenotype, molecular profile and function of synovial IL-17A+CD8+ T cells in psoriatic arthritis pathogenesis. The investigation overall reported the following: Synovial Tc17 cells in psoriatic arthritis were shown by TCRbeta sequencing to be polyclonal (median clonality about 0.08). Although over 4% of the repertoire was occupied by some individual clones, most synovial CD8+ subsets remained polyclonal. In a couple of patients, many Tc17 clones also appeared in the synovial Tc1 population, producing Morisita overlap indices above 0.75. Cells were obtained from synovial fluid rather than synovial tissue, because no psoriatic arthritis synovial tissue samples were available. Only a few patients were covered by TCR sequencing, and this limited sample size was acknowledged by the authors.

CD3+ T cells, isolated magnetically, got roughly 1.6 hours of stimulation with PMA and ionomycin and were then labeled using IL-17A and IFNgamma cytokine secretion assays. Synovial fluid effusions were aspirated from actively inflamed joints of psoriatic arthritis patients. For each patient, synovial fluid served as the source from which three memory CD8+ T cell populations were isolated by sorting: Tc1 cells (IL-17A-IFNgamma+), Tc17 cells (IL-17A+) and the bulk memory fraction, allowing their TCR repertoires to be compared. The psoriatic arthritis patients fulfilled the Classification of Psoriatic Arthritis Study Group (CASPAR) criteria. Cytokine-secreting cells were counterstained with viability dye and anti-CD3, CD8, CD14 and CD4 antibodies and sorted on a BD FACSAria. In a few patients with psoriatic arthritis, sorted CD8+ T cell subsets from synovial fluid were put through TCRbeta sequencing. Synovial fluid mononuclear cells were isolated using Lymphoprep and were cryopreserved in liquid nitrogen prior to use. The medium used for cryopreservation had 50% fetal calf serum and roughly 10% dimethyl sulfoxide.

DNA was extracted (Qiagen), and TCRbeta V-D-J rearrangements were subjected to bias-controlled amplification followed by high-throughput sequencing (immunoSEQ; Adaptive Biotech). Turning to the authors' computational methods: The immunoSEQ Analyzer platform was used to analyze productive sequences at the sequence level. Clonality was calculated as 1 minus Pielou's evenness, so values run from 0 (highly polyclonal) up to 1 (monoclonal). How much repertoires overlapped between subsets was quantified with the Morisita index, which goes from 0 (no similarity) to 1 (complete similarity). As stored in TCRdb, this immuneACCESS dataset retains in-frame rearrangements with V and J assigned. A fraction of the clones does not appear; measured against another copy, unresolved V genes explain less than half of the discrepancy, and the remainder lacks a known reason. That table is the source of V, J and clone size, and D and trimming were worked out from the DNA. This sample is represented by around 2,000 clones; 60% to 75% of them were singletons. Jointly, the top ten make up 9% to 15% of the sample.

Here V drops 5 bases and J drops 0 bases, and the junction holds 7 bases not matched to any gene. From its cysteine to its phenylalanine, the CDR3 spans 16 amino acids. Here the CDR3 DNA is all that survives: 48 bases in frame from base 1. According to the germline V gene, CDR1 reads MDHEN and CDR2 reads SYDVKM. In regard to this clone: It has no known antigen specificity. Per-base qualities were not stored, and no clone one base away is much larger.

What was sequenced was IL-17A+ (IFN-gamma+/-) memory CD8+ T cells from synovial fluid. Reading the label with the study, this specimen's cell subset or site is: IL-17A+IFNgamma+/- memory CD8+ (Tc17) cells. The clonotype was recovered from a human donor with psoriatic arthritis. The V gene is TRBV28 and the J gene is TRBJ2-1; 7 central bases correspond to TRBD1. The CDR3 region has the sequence CASSTVRGNSYNEQFF. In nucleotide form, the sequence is TGTGCCAGCAGTACAGTCAGGGGGAACTCCTACAATGAGCAGTTCTTC.